Only a few counts were recorded for the clone carrying this T cell receptor (beta chain). Through a sample-barcoded 5' primer and a J-beta primer mix, a second PCR was run for about 6 to 11 cycles. TCRdb recomputed calls from the 5' RACE reads with MiXCR, one row per CDR3 protein. The sample has 1.5 million or so distinct CDR3 sequences, roughly 45% seen once. The sample is drawn from a study of blood T cells in healthy people across ages. This CDR3 contains 13 residues. Source material: blood. The chain has TRBV21-1 and TRBJ1-1; TRBD1, the table's D call, was not compared with the DNA. TRBV21-1 is reported as a pseudogene. The receptor was derived from a woman under 30 in good health. Here the CDR3 DNA reads TGTGCCAGCATCGGCGGGAAAGGCACTGAAGCTTTCTTT. This gives the protein CASIGGKGTEAFF.